Listed here are 8 T cell receptor beta chains from one sample, sequenced in a study of T cells after yellow fever vaccination. TCRdb reprocessed the 5' RACE reads with MiXCR, giving one entry per CDR3 protein. Of tens of thousands of distinct CDR3 sequences detected, over 6.5% appear once; the ten largest clones hold about 39%. Sequences were derived from CD8+ T cells sorted from PBMCs, sampled about 49 days after the first yellow fever vaccination. Receptor source: a man younger than 30 who received the YFV17D yellow fever vaccine.

The rearrangement joins TRBV6-5 to TRBJ2-7, with TRBD2 matching over 7 bases. This CDR3 is 14 amino acids long. The V gene's germline CDR1 is MNHEY and CDR2 SVGAGI. Germline trimming cut 4 bases from V and 4 bases from J; bases unmatched to any gene: 7. The CDR3, as DNA: TGTGCCAGCAGTTTCGGGCGCGGGGGATACGAGCAGTACGTC. As protein: CASSFGRGGYEQYV.

This clonotype appeared many times. For the CDR3, the DNA is TGCGCCAGCAGCCCCGGGACAATTAACACCGGGGAGCTGTTTTTT. Its protein product is CASSPGTINTGELFF. V usage is TRBV4-3 and J usage is TRBJ2-2, with D possibly being TRBD1 (6 bases). Germline values: CDR1 LGHNA, CDR2 YSLEER. This CDR3 comprises 15 residues. The ends were cut back, 4 bases at V and 2 bases at J, with 11 bases in the middle.

Many counts were recorded for this clonotype. V usage is TRBV12-3 or TRBV12-4 and J usage is TRBJ2-5, with 9 bases aligning to TRBD1. After removal of 6 bases from V and 6 bases from J, the junction contained 11 bases not matched to a gene. This CDR3 contains 15 residues. In DNA form, the CDR3 reads TGTGCCAGCAGACCCGGGACAGGGAGGATAAAGACCCAGTACTTC. This codes for CASRPGTGRIKTQYF.

This clonotype appeared a few times. This chain links TRBV28 with TRBJ1-6, with D possibly matching TRBD1 (5 bases). With 3 bases removed from V and 7 bases from J, the gap between germline ends came to 13 bases. Germline CDR1 and CDR2: MDHEN and SYDVKM. The CDR3 contains 15 residues. The CDR3 DNA reads as TGTGCCAGCAGTTTGCCTGACAGCCTAAATTCACCCCTCCACTTT. This gives the protein CASSLPDSLNSPLHF.

In this sample, this clonotype turned up many times. The rearrangement uses TRBV7-2 and TRBJ2-3; no reliable D call. Germline CDR1 SGHTA, CDR2 FQGNSA. The germline V and J ends were trimmed by 3 bases and 3 bases, with 10 bases remaining between them. CDR3 length: 14 amino acids. In DNA form, the CDR3 reads TGTGCCAGCAGCTTTGGTCCCCGAACAGATACGCAGTATTTT. It yields the protein CASSFGPRTDTQYF.

The sample holds many counts of this clonotype. The chain uses TRBV7-9 and TRBJ1-3, with TRBD1 as a possible D gene (5 bases). This CDR3 contains 15 residues. Per germline, CDR1 SEHNR and CDR2 FQNEAQ (reference sequence). Trimming removed 10 bases from V and 4 bases from J, with 20 bases in between. Written as DNA, the CDR3 is TGTGCCACGGCCCCGGGACCACCACCAGGAAACACCATATATTTT. Translated, it gives CATAPGPPPGNTIYF.

The sample holds many counts of this clonotype. The chain couples TRBV6-5 to TRBJ2-1; 13 positions agree with TRBD2. Germline CDR1 and CDR2: MNHEY and SVGAGI. J gave up 9 bases and V 2 bases, and 1 base lay outside the gene matches. This CDR3 spans 14 amino acids. The CDR3 reads CASSYGLAGVEQFF. Written as DNA, the CDR3 is TGTGCCAGCAGTTACGGACTAGCGGGGGTTGAGCAGTTCTTC.

This chain links TRBV12-3 or TRBV12-4 with TRBJ1-1; D possibly corresponds to TRBD1 (5 bases). This CDR3 is built from 9 residues. Trimming took 8 bases from V and 11 from J, leaving 9 bases between them. The DNA of the CDR3 is TGTGCCAGCGGGAGGGACGCTTTCTTT. It is translated as CASGRDAFF.